A selection of T cell receptor beta chains follows, all from one sample in a study of blood T cell repertoires in COVID-19. The protocol was immunoSEQ multiplex PCR, while the TCRdb copy is restricted to in-frame clones and leaves out a portion. This table holds over 350,000 clones, roughly 89% found once. The material sequenced was peripheral blood. The receptor source for this set is a woman aged 25-40 years with active or convalescent COVID-19. CDR3s include the opening cysteine and the closing phenylalanine or tryptophan. A D gene is named only where the DNA matches it firmly. Rows give clone size only sometimes, using once, few, many, or a class for an expanded clone.

clone_size,v_call,d_call,j_call,cdr3_nt,cdr3_aa
NA,TRBV4-1,TRBD1,TRBJ2-7,TGCGCCAGCAGCCCTCACTACGGACAGGGGGCGACCTACGAGCAGTACTTC,CASSPHYGQGATYEQYF
NA,TRBV27,NA,TRBJ2-3,TGTGCCAGCAGTTTATCGAGTAGTACAGATACGCAGTATTTT,CASSLSSSTDTQYF
NA,TRBV5-1,NA,TRBJ2-5,TGCGCCAGCAGCTTGGGAGGCGGGGGCAATACAGAGACCCAGTACTTC,CASSLGGGGNTETQYF
NA,TRBV6-5,NA,TRBJ1-1,TGTGCCAGCAGTTACACCACAGGGCTCACTGAAGCTTTCTTT,CASSYTTGLTEAFF
NA,TRBV4-1,NA,TRBJ1-5,TGCGCCAGCAGCCACGACAGAGATCAGCCCCAGCATTTT,CASSHDRDQPQHF
NA,TRBV5-6,TRBD1,TRBJ1-5,TGTGCCAGCAGCCGGCGAACCGGGACAGGCAATCAGCCCCAGCATTTT,CASSRRTGTGNQPQHF
NA,TRBV6-5,TRBD1,TRBJ1-2,TGTGCCACGGTAGGGACAGGGAGATATGGCTACACCTTC,CATVGTGRYGYTF
NA,TRBV5-1,NA,TRBJ1-2,TGCGCCAGCAGCCCGGACAGTAACTATGGCTACACCTTC,CASSPDSNYGYTF
NA,TRBV2,NA,TRBJ2-2,TGTGCCAGCAGAGGTACAGGAACCGGGGAGCTGTTTTTT,CASRGTGTGELFF
NA,TRBV9,TRBD1,TRBJ1-2,TGTGCCAGCAGCGAAAGCCAGGGGGCCTATGGCTACACCTTC,CASSESQGAYGYTF
once,TRBV11-3,TRBD1,TRBJ1-3,TGTGCCAGCAGCCGGACAGGGACTGGAAACACCATATATTTT,CASSRTGTGNTIYF
NA,TRBV5-1,TRBD2,TRBJ2-1,TGCGCCAGCACTCCCGGCGGGACTAGCGGGTACAATGAGCAGTTCTTC,CASTPGGTSGYNEQFF
NA,TRBV29-1,NA,TRBJ2-4,TGCAGCGTCGCGGGACTCAACATTCAGTACTTC,CSVAGLNIQYF
NA,TRBV6-1,NA,TRBJ2-6,TGTGCCAGCAGTGAAAGGCGCGGGGTCTCTGGGGCCAACGTCCTGACTTTC,CASSERRGVSGANVLTF
NA,TRBV5-4,TRBD2,TRBJ2-3,TGTGCCAGTTCCTCAGGAGCGGGGGGGCGACCAGATACGCAGTATTTT,CASSSGAGGRPDTQYF
NA,TRBV4-1,NA,TRBJ1-3,TGCGCCAGCAGCCAAGAACACAGCGGTGGAAACACCATATATTTT,CASSQEHSGGNTIYF
NA,TRBV30,NA,TRBJ2-7,TGTGCCTGGAGTGTGATAGGGGTGGACGAGCAGTACTTC,CAWSVIGVDEQYF
once,TRBV6-1,NA,TRBJ2-7,TGTGCCAGCAGTGAATCAGGTCCCTCCTACGAGCAGTACTTC,CASSESGPSYEQYF
NA,TRBV19,TRBD1,TRBJ1-1,TGTGCCAGTAGTATGACAGGGGTGGTGAGCACTGAAGCTTTCTTT,CASSMTGVVSTEAFF
NA,TRBV4-1,TRBD1,TRBJ1-2,TGCGCCAGCAGCCCGGACAGGGGGCCAGGCTATGGCTACACCTTC,CASSPDRGPGYGYTF
NA,TRBV7-8,TRBD1,TRBJ2-7,TGTGCCAGCAGCTTAGGATTGGACAGGGCTTACGAGCAGTACTTC,CASSLGLDRAYEQYF
NA,TRBV6-1,NA,TRBJ1-5,TGTGCCAGCAGTGAAGGCGGGGGCTATCAGCCCCAGCATTTT,CASSEGGGYQPQHF
NA,TRBV4-1,NA,TRBJ1-3,TGCGCCAGCAGCCAAGATCAACGGCAGGGGACAGGAAACACCATATATTTT,CASSQDQRQGTGNTIYF
NA,TRBV11-2,NA,TRBJ1-3,TGTGCCAGCAGCTCGACAGAGTTCTCTGGAAACACCATATATTTT,CASSSTEFSGNTIYF
NA,TRBV6-5,NA,TRBJ1-2,TGTGCCAGCAGGCCACAGGCGACGCGTGGCTACACCTTC,CASRPQATRGYTF
NA,TRBV5-6,NA,TRBJ2-5,TGTGCCAGCAGCAATCTGGGCGGGGGCCTGCAAGAGACCCAGTACTTC,CASSNLGGGLQETQYF
NA,TRBV19,NA,TRBJ1-2,TGTGCCAGTAGTCGGCTTCAGGGTGATGGCTACACCTTC,CASSRLQGDGYTF
NA,TRBV6-1,NA,TRBJ2-7,TGTGCCAGCAGTGATAAGAGGGCGTCTACGGACTACGAGCAGTACTTC,CASSDKRASTDYEQYF
NA,TRBV27,NA,TRBJ1-2,TGTGCCAGCAGTTCCTCCGGGTTTAACTATGGCTACACCTTC,CASSSSGFNYGYTF
NA,TRBV19,NA,TRBJ2-4,TGTGCCGCTAGGGGTAACAAAAACATTCAGTACTTC,CAARGNKNIQYF
once,TRBV5-1,TRBD1,TRBJ1-2,TGCGCCAGCAGCTTGGCGCAGGGGGCATCTGGCTACACCTTC,CASSLAQGASGYTF
NA,TRBV12-1,NA,TRBJ1-6,TGTGCCAGCAGCCACCCCCACGGTCCAAATTCACCCCTCCACTTT,CASSHPHGPNSPLHF
NA,TRBV14,TRBD1,TRBJ2-3,TGTGCCAGCAGCCAAGAGAGGAGACAGGGATCAGATACGCAGTATTTT,CASSQERRQGSDTQYF
NA,TRBV27,TRBD1,TRBJ1-2,TGTGCCAGCAGTGTGATGGGACAGGGCTCGTACTATGGCTACACCTTC,CASSVMGQGSYYGYTF
NA,TRBV7-9,TRBD2,TRBJ2-5,TGTGCCAGCAGCTTAAAGCGGGGGCGGGAGACCCAGTACTTC,CASSLKRGRETQYF
NA,TRBV7-8,NA,TRBJ1-5,TGTGCCAGCAGCTTAGTGGCAGGGGGCAATCAGCCCCAGCATTTT,CASSLVAGGNQPQHF
NA,TRBV7-9,TRBD2,TRBJ2-3,TGTGCCAGCAGCTTAGGTCCGGGTAGCGGGGACACAGATACGCAGTATTTT,CASSLGPGSGDTDTQYF
NA,TRBV10-3,NA,TRBJ1-2,TGTGCCATCAGACCGAGGGGGGGAATGGATGGCTACACCTTC,CAIRPRGGMDGYTF
NA,TRBV12-3/TRBV12-4,NA,TRBJ1-3,TGTGCCAGCAGTCAATCTACCGGAAACACCATATATTTT,CASSQSTGNTIYF
few,TRBV6-1,TRBD1,TRBJ1-2,TGTGCCAGCAGTGAGGGGCCGGACAGGGTGTATGGCTACACCTTC,CASSEGPDRVYGYTF
NA,TRBV7-7,NA,TRBJ1-6,TGTGCCAGCAGCTACTTGGACACGATGGTAAATTCACCCCTCCACTTT,CASSYLDTMVNSPLHF